The 3 T cell receptor beta chains listed next were all sequenced from one sample in a study of cytomegalovirus exposure and HLA in healthy donors. The PCR contained 60 Vbeta and 13 Jbeta primers. Method: immunoSEQ multiplex PCR; TCRdb's copy keeps in-frame clones and lacks some. Of under 150,000 clones in the sample, approximately 75% were seen once. Sequencing used PBMCs. These receptors were collected from a woman aged 40 to 50 in good health and CMV-seropositive.

The V gene is TRBV29-1, the J gene TRBJ1-2; possibly TRBD1 for D (5 bases). Germline lookup yields CDR1 SQVTM and CDR2 ANQGSEA. Trimming left V 3 bases short and J 6 bases short, with 11 bases between. CDR3 length: 12 amino acids. The CDR3 DNA sequence: TGCAGCGTTGACTCCCAGGGTCATGGCTACACCTTC. This sequence encodes CSVDSQGHGYTF.

This rearrangement joins TRBV7-9 to TRBJ2-3; D is ambiguous. The CDR3 consists of 16 residues. Germline V gene data show CDR1 as SEHNR and CDR2 as FQNEAQ (reference sequence). Trimming stripped 0 bases from V and 0 bases from J, with 10 bases between. The CDR3 here is CASSLARLESTDTQYF. CDR3 in DNA: TGTGCCAGCAGCTTAGCCCGATTGGAGAGCACAGATACGCAGTATTTT.

This sequence joins TRBV14 and TRBJ1-2; tentatively, D is TRBD1 (6 bases). This CDR3 has 14 residues. V was cut by 2 bases and J by 7 bases, with 14 bases left in between. Germline V lookup: CDR1 SGHDN, CDR2 FVKESK. The CDR3, as DNA: TGTGCCAGCAGCCAATTAAGGACAGTCTCTGGCTACACCTTC. Protein product: CASSQLRTVSGYTF.